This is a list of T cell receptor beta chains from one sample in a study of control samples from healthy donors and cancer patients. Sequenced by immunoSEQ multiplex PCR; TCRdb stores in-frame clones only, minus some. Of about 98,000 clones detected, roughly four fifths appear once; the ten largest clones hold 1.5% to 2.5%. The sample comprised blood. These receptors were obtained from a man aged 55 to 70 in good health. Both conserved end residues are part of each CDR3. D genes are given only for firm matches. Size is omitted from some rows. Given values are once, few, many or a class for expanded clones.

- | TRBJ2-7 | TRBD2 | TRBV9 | CASSVGGRAISYHEQYF | TGTGCCAGCAGCGTAGGCGGGAGGGCCATCAGTTACCACGAGCAGTACTTC
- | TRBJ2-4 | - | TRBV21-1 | CASSKAPEGIQYF | TGTGCCAGCAGCAAAGCGCCGGAGGGCATTCAGTACTTC
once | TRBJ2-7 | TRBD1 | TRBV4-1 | CASSHGMGTGGDEQYF | TGCGCCAGCAGCCATGGAATGGGGACAGGGGGCGACGAGCAGTACTTC
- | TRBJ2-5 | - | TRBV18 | CASSLELGAEETQYF | TGTGCCAGCTCACTCGAATTGGGGGCCGAAGAGACCCAGTACTTC
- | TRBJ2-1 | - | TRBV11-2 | CASSLVGAAYNEQFF | TGTGCCAGCAGCTTAGTCGGAGCGGCGTACAATGAGCAGTTCTTC
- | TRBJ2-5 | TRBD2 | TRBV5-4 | CASSYAGGTETQYF | TGTGCCAGCAGCTATGCGGGAGGGACAGAGACCCAGTACTTC
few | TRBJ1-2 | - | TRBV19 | CASSIPGGIGYTF | TGTGCCAGTAGTATACCTGGGGGCATTGGCTACACCTTC
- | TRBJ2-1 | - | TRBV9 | CASSVLDSSYNEQFF | TGTGCCAGCAGCGTCCTGGACAGCTCCTACAATGAGCAGTTCTTC
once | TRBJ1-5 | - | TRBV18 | CASSRDSNQPQHF | TGTGCCAGCTCACGGGATAGCAATCAGCCCCAGCATTTT
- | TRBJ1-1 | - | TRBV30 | CAWSVLGGDTEAFF | TGTGCCTGGAGTGTTCTGGGAGGGGACACTGAAGCTTTCTTT
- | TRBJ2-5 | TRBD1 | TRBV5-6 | CASSSNRQGGETQYF | TGTGCCAGCAGCTCCAACCGACAGGGTGGAGAGACCCAGTACTTC
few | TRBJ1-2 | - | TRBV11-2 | CASSLGLNLNYGYTF | TGTGCCAGCAGCTTAGGCTTGAACCTTAACTATGGCTACACCTTC
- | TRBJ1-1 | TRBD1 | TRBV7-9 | CASSLETGRTEAFF | TGTGCCAGCAGCTTAGAGACAGGGCGGACTGAAGCTTTCTTT
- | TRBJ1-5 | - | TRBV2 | CASMRSPSNQPQHF | TGTGCCAGCATGCGGTCCCCTAGCAATCAGCCCCAGCATTTT
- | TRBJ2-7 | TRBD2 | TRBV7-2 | CASSLNPAGDQDEQYF | TGTGCCAGCAGCTTAAACCCGGCGGGAGATCAGGACGAGCAGTACTTC
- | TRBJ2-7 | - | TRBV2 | CASSESVGEYEQYF | TGTGCCAGCAGTGAATCGGTCGGAGAATACGAGCAGTACTTC
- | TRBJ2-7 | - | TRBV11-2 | CASSLDMAGPYEQYF | TGTGCCAGCAGCCTGGACATGGCAGGGCCCTACGAGCAGTACTTC
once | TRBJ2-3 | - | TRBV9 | CASREGPGTDTQYF | TGTGCCAGCAGGGAAGGACCTGGCACAGATACGCAGTATTTT
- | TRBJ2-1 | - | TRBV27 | CASSLSGLSYNEQFF | TGTGCCAGCAGTTTATCGGGGCTCTCCTACAATGAGCAGTTCTTC
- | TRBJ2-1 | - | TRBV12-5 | CASGSLRGSYNEQFF | TGTGCTAGTGGTTCTCTAAGGGGGTCCTACAATGAGCAGTTCTTC